This T cell receptor beta chain comes out of a study of response to subunit inactivated influenza vaccine. In this sample, this clonotype turned up many times. Its cognate antigen is unknown. Broader study findings: There was a suggestion from the authors that each seasonal influenza vaccination recruits few new T cells.

One entry per CDR3 protein results from TCRdb running MiXCR on the RT-PCR reads. The table has about 300,000 distinct CDR3 sequences, about 20% seen once. Trimming cost V 1 base and J 1 base, with 1 base left between them. This CDR3 is built from 12 residues. CDR1 is SEHNR and CDR2 is FQNEAQ in the germline V gene (reference sequence). The receptor comes from a man aged 50-75 years who received an inactivated influenza vaccine. This specimen was PBMCs from blood, taken 21 months after vaccination. The chain couples TRBV7-9 to TRBJ1-2; no reliable D call. The CDR3 region has the DNA TGTGCCAGCAGCTTAGATAACTATGGCTACACCTTC. Its translation is CASSLDNYGYTF.